This T cell receptor (beta chain) derives from a study of T cell clonotyping in hematopoietic cell transplantation. Recipients were bled about 28 days pretransplant and at posttransplant days 30, 100, 180. Some clones are missing from TCRdb's copy, which holds only in-frame ones; the method was immunoSEQ multiplex PCR. The data show over 10,000 clones, roughly 76% seen once. Germline CDR1 is SQVTM and CDR2 is ANQGSEA. The CDR3 totals 14 residues. V was clipped by 1 base and J by 1 base, with 10 bases between them. With regard to this clone: Its target is not known.

Study conclusions and caveats: Higher Inverse Simpson Index values in graft donor and pretransplant recipient predicted broader posttransplant TCR diversity. Pathologically expanded recipient clonotypes increased progressively from day 30 to day 180 as diversity fell. No sorting was done, leaving CD4 and CD8 contributions mixed.

Sequences were derived from peripheral blood mononuclear cells, sampled 180 days after allogeneic stem cell transplant. The V call is TRBV29-1, the J call TRBJ1-1; possibly TRBD1 for D (5 bases). The receptor was derived from a male patient between 60 and 69 years old who had an allogeneic stem cell transplant from an unrelated donor, so the T cells may come from the graft donor. Some clones in this sample may be carry-over from other donors' samples. The CDR3 loop is CSVEATRANTEAFF. CDR3 bases: TGCAGCGTTGAAGCTACCAGGGCGAACACTGAAGCTTTCTTT. Drawing the rest from reference TRBV29-1 and TRBJ1-1, the complete variable domain is SAVISQKPSRDICQRGTSLTIQCQVDSQVTMMFWYRQQPGQSLTLIATANQGSEATYESGFVIDKFPISRPNLTFSTLTVSNMSPEDSSIYLCSVEATRANTEAFFGQGTRLTVV.